A single sample gave rise to the 12 T cell receptor beta chains below, sequenced in a study of blood T cells in healthy people across ages. Then a second PCR, running about 6 to 11 cycles, was carried out with a sample-barcoded 5' primer and a J-beta primer mix. TCRdb fed the 5' RACE reads into MiXCR, producing one record per CDR3 protein. The sample lists around 870,000 distinct CDR3 sequences, more than 25% occurring once. Sequenced sample: blood. Receptors were obtained from a woman over 75 in good health.

This clonotype was counted a few times. Given a much more abundant clone one base away, this may be a read error. This chain links TRBV4-2 with TRBJ1-2, with TRBD1 matching over 9 bases. The V segment lost 11 bases and the J segment 6 bases; nucleotides outside the gene matches: 13. The CDR3 totals 14 residues. CDR1 and CDR2 (germline): LGHNA, YNFKEQ. This CDR3 reads CAGNQPGQGDGYTF. Here the CDR3 DNA reads TGTGCCGGCAACCAACCGGGACAGGGAGATGGCTACACCTTC.

This clonotype came up many times. The chain combines TRBV28 with TRBJ2-1; D gene unclear. V was shortened by 2 bases and J by 10 bases, with 9 bases between the two germline ends. This CDR3 has 12 residues. Germline values: CDR1 MDHEN, CDR2 SYDVKM. Here the CDR3 reads CASSLGRPEQFF. The CDR3 DNA follows: TGTGCCAGCAGTTTAGGAAGACCCGAGCAGTTCTTC.

The gene calls are TRBV5-1 and TRBJ1-6; 9 nucleotides align to TRBD1. V gave up 4 bases and J gave up 11 bases; unmatched junction bases: 13. The CDR3 spans 16 residues. CDR1 is SGHRS and CDR2 is YFSETQ in the germline V gene. The CDR3 is CASSPGTGTGSTPLHF. CDR3 coding DNA: TGCGCCAGCAGCCCGGGTACCGGGACAGGGAGTACACCCCTCCACTTT.

Ten or more counts support this clonotype. This chain joins TRBV10-2 and TRBJ2-3; maybe TRBD1 (5 bases). CDR1 and CDR2 (germline): WSHSY, SAAADI. The CDR3 sequence is 13 residues long. V lost 8 bases and J lost 2, with 11 bases in between. The CDR3 DNA reads TGCGCCAGCGATTCAGGGAACACAGATACGCAGTATTTT. It codes for CASDSGNTDTQYF.

The rearrangement links TRBV12-3 or TRBV12-4 to TRBJ2-2, with 11 nucleotides matching TRBD2. This CDR3 has 15 residues. V shed 6 bases and J 7 bases; nucleotides not matched to a gene: 7. This CDR3 is CASRFSGGAGGELFF. The CDR3 bases are TGTGCCAGCAGGTTTAGCGGGGGGGCCGGCGGGGAGCTGTTTTTT.

The genes are TRBV6-5 and TRBJ2-2; TRBD2 matches at 9 bases. Germline CDR1 MNHEY, CDR2 SVGAGI. The CDR3 extends over 18 amino acids. The J segment lost 5 bases and the V segment lost 4 bases, leaving 14 bases of the junction unmatched. The CDR3 nucleotides are TGTGCCAGCAGTTCCGGGACTAGCAGGCAGTACGGGACCGGGGAGCTGTTTTTT. It codes for CASSSGTSRQYGTGELFF.

The J gene is TRBJ1-2, the V gene TRBV28, with D perhaps matching TRBD1 (5 bases). This CDR3 is 14 amino acids long. V was trimmed by 5 bases and J by 5 bases, leaving 15 bases between them. CDR1 is MDHEN, CDR2 SYDVKM, per germline. The CDR3: CASSVPGRQYGYTF. The CDR3 coding sequence is TGTGCCAGCAGTGTACCGGGACGGCAATATGGCTACACCTTC.

The chain joins TRBV18 to TRBJ1-6; 7 bases match TRBD1. This CDR3 comprises 15 residues. The V and J ends lost 2 bases and 7 bases, in that order; junction bases with no gene match: 5. Germline lookup yields CDR1 KGHSH and CDR2 LQKENI. This CDR3 is CASSPGSGGNSPLHF. The CDR3, as DNA: TGTGCCAGCTCACCAGGTTCAGGGGGGAATTCACCCCTCCACTTT.

The CDR3 protein is CASSDPGQTFNEQYF. CDR3 DNA: TGTGCCAGCAGTGATCCGGGACAAACCTTCAATGAGCAGTACTTC. The chain combines TRBV6-2 or TRBV6-3 with TRBJ2-5, with D possibly TRBD1 on 6 matching bases. Germline loops: CDR1 MNHEY, CDR2 SVGEGT. The CDR3 is 15 amino acids. Trimming cost V 5 bases and J 11 bases, with 24 bases left between them.

A note on this clonotype: This clone may be a read error of a much larger clone one base away. This sequence joins TRBV7-2 and TRBJ2-6; 9 bases match TRBD1. The CDR3 totals 18 residues. From germline, CDR1 is SGHTA and CDR2 FQGNSA. DNA of the CDR3: TGTGCCAGCAGCCCGACGGGACAGGGTGTCTCTGGGGCCAACGTCCGGACTTTC. Translating gives CASSPTGQGVSGANVRTF.

The chain joins TRBV20-1 to TRBJ2-7, with 12 bases identical to TRBD2. Germline V gene data show CDR1 as DFQATT and CDR2 as SNEGSKA (reference sequence). The trim removed 4 bases at V and 7 bases at J, leaving 5 bases unmatched. This CDR3 comprises 13 residues. CDR3: CSATTSGGWEQYF. The CDR3 DNA reads TGCAGTGCTACGACTAGCGGGGGTTGGGAGCAGTACTTC.

V is TRBV20-1 and J is TRBJ1-2; D is unresolved. Germline lookup yields CDR1 DFQATT and CDR2 SNEGSKA (reference sequence). V lost 4 bases, J lost 5 bases, and 14 bases lay in between. The CDR3 is 13 residues long. Written as DNA, the CDR3 is TGCAGTGCTATTGGCAGGTTCGAGTATGGCTACACCTTC. Translation: CSAIGRFEYGYTF.